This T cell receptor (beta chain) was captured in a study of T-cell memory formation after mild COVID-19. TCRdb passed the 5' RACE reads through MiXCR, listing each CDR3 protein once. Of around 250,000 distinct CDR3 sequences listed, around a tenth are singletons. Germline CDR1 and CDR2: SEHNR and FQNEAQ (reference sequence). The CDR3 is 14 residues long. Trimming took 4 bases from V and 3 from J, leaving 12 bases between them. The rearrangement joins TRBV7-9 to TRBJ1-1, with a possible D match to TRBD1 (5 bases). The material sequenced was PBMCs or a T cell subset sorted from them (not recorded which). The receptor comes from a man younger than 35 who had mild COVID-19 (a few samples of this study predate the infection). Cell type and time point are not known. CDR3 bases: TGTGCCAGCAGCTCCAGGACACCTTACACTGAAGCTTTCTTT. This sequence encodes CASSSRTPYTEAFF.